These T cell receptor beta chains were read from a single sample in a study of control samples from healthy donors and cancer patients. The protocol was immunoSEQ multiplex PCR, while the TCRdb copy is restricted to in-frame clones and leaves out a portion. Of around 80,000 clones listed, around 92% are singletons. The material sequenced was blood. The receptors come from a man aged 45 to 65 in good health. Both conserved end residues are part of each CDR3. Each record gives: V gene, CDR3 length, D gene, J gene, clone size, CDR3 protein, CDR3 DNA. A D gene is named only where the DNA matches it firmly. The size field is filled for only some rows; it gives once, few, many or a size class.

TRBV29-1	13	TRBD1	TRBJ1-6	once	CSAPDRVWSPLHF	TGCAGCGCTCCGGACAGGGTCTGGTCACCCCTCCACTTT
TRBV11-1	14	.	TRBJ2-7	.	CASSLAEVSYEQYF	TGTGCCAGCAGCTTAGCGGAGGTCTCCTACGAGCAGTACTTC
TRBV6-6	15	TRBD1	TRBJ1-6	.	CASSYPQGVNSPLHF	TGTGCCAGCAGTTACCCACAGGGGGTGAATTCACCCCTCCACTTT
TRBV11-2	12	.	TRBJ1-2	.	CASSPNSGGGAF	TGTGCCAGCAGCCCAAATTCGGGGGGTGGCGCCTTC
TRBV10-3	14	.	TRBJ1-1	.	CAISESNMNTEAFF	TGTGCCATCAGTGAGTCAAATATGAACACTGAAGCTTTCTTT
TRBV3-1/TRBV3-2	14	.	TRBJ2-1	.	CASSQDLLNNEQFF	TGTGCCAGCAGCCAAGATTTACTTAACAATGAGCAGTTCTTC
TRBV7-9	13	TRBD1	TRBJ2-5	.	CASSYTGVETQYF	TGTGCCAGCAGCTACACAGGGGTAGAGACCCAGTACTTC
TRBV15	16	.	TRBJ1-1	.	CATSRLVTGTNTEAFF	TGTGCCACCAGCAGGCTTGTTACGGGGACGAACACTGAAGCTTTCTTT
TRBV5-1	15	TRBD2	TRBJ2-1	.	CASSPSGGSYNEQFF	TGCGCCAGCAGCCCAAGCGGGGGCTCCTACAATGAGCAGTTCTTC
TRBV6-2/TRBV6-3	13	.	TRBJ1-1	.	CASSYEVRTEAFF	TGTGCCAGCAGTTACGAGGTGAGGACTGAAGCTTTCTTT
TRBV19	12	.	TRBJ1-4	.	CASSSRTEKLFF	TGTGCCAGTAGCTCCAGAACTGAAAAACTGTTTTTT
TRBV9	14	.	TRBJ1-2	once	CASRTPGAGVGYTF	TGTGCCAGCAGGACTCCGGGAGCCGGCGTGGGCTACACCTTC
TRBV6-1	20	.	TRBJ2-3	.	CASSAFERDTHSAITDTQYF	TGTGCCAGCAGTGCTTTTGAGCGGGACACCCACTCCGCTATTACAGATACGCAGTATTTT
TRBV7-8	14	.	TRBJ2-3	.	CASSSQGGTDTQYF	TGTGCCAGCAGCTCTCAAGGGGGCACAGATACGCAGTATTTT
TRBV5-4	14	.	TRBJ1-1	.	CASSLQNGVTEAFF	TGTGCCAGCAGCCTCCAGAACGGGGTCACTGAAGCTTTCTTT
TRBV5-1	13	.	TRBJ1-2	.	CASSLDRYYGYTF	TGCGCCAGCAGCTTGGACAGGTACTATGGCTACACCTTC
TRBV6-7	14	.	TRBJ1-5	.	CASSYPYPNQPQHF	TGTGCCAGCAGTTACCCCTATCCCAATCAGCCCCAGCATTTT
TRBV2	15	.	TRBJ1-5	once	CASSELAGGNQPQHF	TGTGCCAGCAGTGAATTGGCGGGGGGCAATCAGCCCCAGCATTTT
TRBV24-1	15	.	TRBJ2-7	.	CATTATVSLSYEQYF	TGTGCCACCACCGCGACAGTCTCCCTCTCCTACGAGCAGTACTTC
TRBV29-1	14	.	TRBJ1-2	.	CSVGPDGLRFGYTF	TGCAGCGTTGGGCCGGACGGTCTCCGATTTGGCTACACCTTC